This T cell receptor (beta chain) was captured by sequencing in a study of blood T cell repertoires in COVID-19. Whole-study context: Acute-phase and convalescent COVID-19 samples originated in the United States, Italy and Spain. The cDNA or gDNA used as material had been derived from T cells, B-cell-depleted T cells, or PBMCs.

In this sample, this clone turned up a few times. In the authors' workflow: Amplification of reference gene primers was used by the study to estimate nucleated cell counts. Produced via immunoSEQ multiplex PCR; TCRdb's table is partial and in-frame only. V, J and clone size were drawn from that table, and D and trimming were deduced from the DNA. The sample carries 60,000 to 90,000 clones, around 88% recorded once. CDR1 and CDR2 (germline): LGHDT, YNNKEL (reference sequence). J gave up 3 bases and V 8 bases, and 5 bases lay outside the gene matches. This CDR3 region has 13 residues. The sequenced sample was peripheral blood. This clonotype was sampled from a woman of 80 years or more with active or convalescent COVID-19. J is TRBJ2-7 and V is TRBV3-1 (or the pseudogene TRBV3-2); TRBD2 matches 9 bases. CDR3 loop: CASRFSGSYEQYF. The CDR3, as DNA: TGTGCCAGCCGGTTTAGCGGGAGCTACGAGCAGTACTTC.